The next 4 T cell receptor beta chains were all read from a single sample in a study of cytomegalovirus exposure and HLA in healthy donors. In the PCR, 60 Vbeta and 13 Jbeta primers were used. Sequenced by immunoSEQ multiplex PCR; TCRdb stores in-frame clones only, minus some. Of under 200,000 clones listed, around four fifths were seen once; the top ten hold about 3.4%. The sample consisted of PBMCs. The receptors stem from a female donor in good health and CMV-seronegative.

The rearrangement links TRBV28 to TRBJ1-4; no reliable D call. Germline-derived CDR1 and CDR2 are MDHEN and SYDVKM. V lost 5 bases to trimming and J lost 5 bases, with 15 bases between them. The CDR3 spans 15 residues. The CDR3: CASSLDGNFNEKLFF. CDR3 DNA: TGTGCCAGCAGTCTGGACGGGAATTTCAATGAAAAACTGTTTTTT.

The chain combines TRBV28 with TRBJ2-7, with 9 bases identical to TRBD1. Germline-derived CDR1 and CDR2 are MDHEN and SYDVKM. The CDR3 runs 15 residues. The J segment lost 0 bases and the V segment lost 4 bases, leaving 4 bases of the junction unmatched. The CDR3 region is CASSSRTGVSYEQYF. As DNA, the CDR3 is TGTGCCAGCAGTTCAAGGACAGGGGTCTCCTACGAGCAGTACTTC. Full variable domain (rest looked up from reference TRBV28 and TRBJ2-7): DVKVTQSSRYLVKRTGEKVFLECVQDMDHENMFWYRQDPGLGLRLIYFSYDVKMKEKGDIPEGYSVSREKKERFSLILESASTNQTSMYLCASSSRTGVSYEQYFGPGTRLTVT.

The chain joins TRBV21-1 to TRBJ2-2; TRBD2 is the table's D call and was not checked against the DNA. TRBV21-1 is a known pseudogene. The CDR3 consists of 13 residues. CDR3 amino acids: CATTFLGCGELFF. Here the CDR3 DNA reads TGTGCCACCACCTTCCTCGGGTGCGGGGAGCTGTTTTTT.

The V call is TRBV2, the J call TRBJ2-6; 10 nucleotides align to TRBD2. The CDR3 has 16 residues. J gave up 0 bases and V 6 bases, and 2 bases lay outside the gene matches. Germline V lookup: CDR1 SNHLY, CDR2 FYNNEI. CDR3 sequence reads: CASSLAGVSGANVLTF. The CDR3 region has the DNA TGTGCCAGCAGCCTAGCGGGGGTCTCTGGGGCCAACGTCCTGACTTTC.